This entry concerns a single T cell receptor beta chain. Its antigen is unidentified. The sample is drawn from a study of OX40 agonist ivuxolimab in advanced cancers. Study-wide results and limits: Patients who responded partially at 0.1-3.0 mg/kg showed clonal expansion ranking among the lowest.

The germline gives CDR1 SGHTA, CDR2 FQGNSA. The CDR3 covers 15 residues. Trimming removed 2 bases at V and 4 bases at J, with 14 bases between. Assay used: immunoSEQ multiplex PCR; TCRdb lists only in-frame clones, some missing. The sample has about 100,000 clones, less than 95% seen once. The sample was CD4+ or CD8+ T cells sorted from blood, taken in a trial of the OX40 agonist ivuxolimab. The rearrangement uses TRBV7-2 and TRBJ1-1; D gene ambiguous. This receptor was obtained from an adult with an advanced solid tumor such as melanoma, head and neck, liver or kidney cancer. The CDR3 bases are TGTGCCAGCAGCTTAACACCGGGAGTTGGCACTGAAGCTTTCTTT. As protein: CASSLTPGVGTEAFF.